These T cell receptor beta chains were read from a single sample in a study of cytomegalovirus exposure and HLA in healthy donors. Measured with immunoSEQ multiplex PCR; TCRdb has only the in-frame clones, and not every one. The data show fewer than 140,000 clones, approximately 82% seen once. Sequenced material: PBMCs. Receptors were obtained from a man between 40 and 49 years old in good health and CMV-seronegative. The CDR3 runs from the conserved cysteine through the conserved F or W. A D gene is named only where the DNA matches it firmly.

CDR3aa: CASSLTQTSGGAYEQFF
d_gene: TRBD2
v_gene: TRBV7-9
j_gene: TRBJ2-1

CDR3aa: CASSFFARENTGELFF
d_gene: .
v_gene: TRBV7-2
j_gene: TRBJ2-2

CDR3aa: CASSFRGTYEQYF
d_gene: .
v_gene: TRBV13
j_gene: TRBJ2-7

CDR3aa: CASSQDYRTPYGYTF
d_gene: .
v_gene: TRBV4-1
j_gene: TRBJ1-2

CDR3aa: CASSLGTGGETQYF
d_gene: TRBD1
v_gene: TRBV11-3
j_gene: TRBJ2-5

CDR3aa: CASSLLLTPGTNEKLFF
d_gene: .
v_gene: TRBV5-6
j_gene: TRBJ1-4

CDR3aa: CASSFGDHNEQFF
d_gene: .
v_gene: TRBV7-7
j_gene: TRBJ2-1

CDR3aa: CSVTGLAGGTDTQYF
d_gene: TRBD2
v_gene: TRBV29-1
j_gene: TRBJ2-3

CDR3aa: CASSPRTGGYGYTF
d_gene: TRBD1
v_gene: TRBV6-5
j_gene: TRBJ1-2

CDR3aa: CASSLGGLENQPQHF
d_gene: .
v_gene: TRBV5-1
j_gene: TRBJ1-5

CDR3aa: CASRPDRDTGELFF
d_gene: TRBD1
v_gene: TRBV6-5
j_gene: TRBJ2-2

CDR3aa: CASSLASGHNQPQHF
d_gene: .
v_gene: TRBV7-9
j_gene: TRBJ1-5

CDR3aa: CASSDVDRGPGYTF
d_gene: TRBD1
v_gene: TRBV2
j_gene: TRBJ1-2

CDR3aa: CASTTTIGGSGANVLTF
d_gene: .
v_gene: TRBV27
j_gene: TRBJ2-6

CDR3aa: CASSLAGGYNYGYTF
d_gene: .
v_gene: TRBV5-4
j_gene: TRBJ1-2

CDR3aa: CASSVTGLYEQYF
d_gene: TRBD1
v_gene: TRBV19
j_gene: TRBJ2-7

CDR3aa: CASSVPPTSGGDTGELFF
d_gene: TRBD2
v_gene: TRBV9
j_gene: TRBJ2-2

CDR3aa: CATSRDRASTEAFF
d_gene: .
v_gene: TRBV15
j_gene: TRBJ1-1

CDR3aa: CASSDRGQGKALDTGELFF
d_gene: TRBD1
v_gene: TRBV2
j_gene: TRBJ2-2

CDR3aa: CTRTRGGEDTQYF
d_gene: .
v_gene: TRBV1
j_gene: TRBJ2-3

CDR3aa: CASSYAGGQETQYF
d_gene: TRBD2
v_gene: TRBV5-1
j_gene: TRBJ2-5

CDR3aa: CASSVGAGGFYEQYF
d_gene: TRBD2
v_gene: TRBV9
j_gene: TRBJ2-7

CDR3aa: CATRLHSYEQYF
d_gene: .
v_gene: TRBV6-1
j_gene: TRBJ2-7

CDR3aa: CASREGVNNSPLHF
d_gene: .
v_gene: TRBV5-1
j_gene: TRBJ1-6